These T cell receptor beta chains were read from a single sample in a study of cytomegalovirus exposure and HLA in healthy donors. Measured with immunoSEQ multiplex PCR; TCRdb has only the in-frame clones, and not every one. The sample consists of 200,000 to 250,000 clones, around four fifths of them appearing once. Sequencing was carried out using PBMCs. The receptors originated from a boy younger than 18 in good health and CMV-seronegative. Each CDR3 is given with its conserved first and last residue. D genes are given only for firm matches. Clone size is stated in some rows and not others, as once, few, many or a class when expanded.

abundance | d_gene | j_gene | v_gene | CDR3aa | CDR3nt
. | . | TRBJ1-1 | TRBV27 | CASGWLQSNTEAFF | TGTGCCAGCGGATGGTTACAGTCGAACACTGAAGCTTTCTTT
. | . | TRBJ1-1 | TRBV19 | CASSISKVNTEAFF | TGTGCCAGTAGTATAAGCAAAGTGAACACTGAAGCTTTCTTT
few | . | TRBJ2-2 | TRBV7-9 | CASSLFFGDLRYVGELFF | TGTGCCAGCAGCTTATTCTTCGGGGACTTGCGATATGTCGGGGAGCTGTTTTTT
. | . | TRBJ2-7 | TRBV27 | CASSRGGNEQYF | TGTGCCAGCAGTCGTGGAGGAAACGAGCAGTACTTC
. | . | TRBJ1-5 | TRBV19 | CASKFGDQPQHF | TGTGCCAGTAAATTCGGGGATCAGCCCCAGCATTTT
once | . | TRBJ1-1 | TRBV11-3 | CASGVGDGAFF | TGTGCCAGCGGAGTAGGAGATGGAGCTTTCTTT
. | TRBD1 | TRBJ2-5 | TRBV19 | CASSIGTATQETQYF | TGTGCCAGTAGTATCGGGACAGCTACCCAAGAGACCCAGTACTTC
. | TRBD1 | TRBJ1-1 | TRBV6-6 | CASSYLGGGDTEAFF | TGTGCCAGCAGTTACCTAGGGGGCGGCGACACTGAAGCTTTCTTT
. | . | TRBJ2-2 | TRBV2 | CASSRGPDTGELFF | TGTGCCAGCAGTCGAGGGCCGGACACCGGGGAGCTGTTTTTT
. | . | TRBJ2-5 | TRBV4-2 | CASSQDPFGGLAWETQYF | TGTGCCAGCAGCCAAGACCCTTTCGGGGGGCTGGCTTGGGAGACCCAGTACTTC
. | . | TRBJ1-2 | TRBV5-4 | CASSLSPLLYSYGYTF | TGTGCCAGCAGTCTTTCCCCGCTCTTATACAGCTATGGCTACACCTTC
few | TRBD2 | TRBJ2-3 | TRBV7-6 | CASSLYPGLAGVDTQYF | TGTGCCAGCAGCTTGTACCCGGGACTAGCGGGAGTAGATACGCAGTATTTT
. | TRBD1 | TRBJ1-2 | TRBV6-4 | CASSDSGQVSPGYTF | TGTGCCAGCAGTGACTCCGGACAGGTTTCTCCCGGCTACACCTTC
. | . | TRBJ2-7 | TRBV6-5 | CASSGGTDYEQYF | TGTGCCAGCAGCGGCGGGACAGACTACGAGCAGTACTTC
. | . | TRBJ2-7 | TRBV11-2 | CASSGSYEQYF | TGTGCCAGCAGCGGGAGCTACGAGCAGTACTTC
. | . | TRBJ1-3 | TRBV7-9 | CASSLDNSGNTIYF | TGTGCCAGCAGCTTAGACAACTCTGGAAACACCATATATTTT